The T cell receptor (beta chain) under discussion was sequenced for a study of blood T cell repertoires in COVID-19. The CDR3 extends over 12 amino acids. V was trimmed by 3 bases and J by 10 bases, leaving 10 bases between them. Germline loops: CDR1 KGHSH, CDR2 LQKENI. Assay used: immunoSEQ multiplex PCR; TCRdb lists only in-frame clones, some missing. This sample has roughly 310,000 clones, with 90% found just once. Specimen: PBMCs or T cells enriched from blood (not recorded which). The chain is built from TRBV18 and TRBJ2-1; a weak D match, TRBD2 (6 bases). This TCR was recovered from a man in his sixties who had recovered from COVID-19. The CDR3 sequence: CASSPNGLEQFF. In DNA form, the CDR3 reads TGTGCCAGCTCACCGAACGGACTAGAGCAGTTCTTC.